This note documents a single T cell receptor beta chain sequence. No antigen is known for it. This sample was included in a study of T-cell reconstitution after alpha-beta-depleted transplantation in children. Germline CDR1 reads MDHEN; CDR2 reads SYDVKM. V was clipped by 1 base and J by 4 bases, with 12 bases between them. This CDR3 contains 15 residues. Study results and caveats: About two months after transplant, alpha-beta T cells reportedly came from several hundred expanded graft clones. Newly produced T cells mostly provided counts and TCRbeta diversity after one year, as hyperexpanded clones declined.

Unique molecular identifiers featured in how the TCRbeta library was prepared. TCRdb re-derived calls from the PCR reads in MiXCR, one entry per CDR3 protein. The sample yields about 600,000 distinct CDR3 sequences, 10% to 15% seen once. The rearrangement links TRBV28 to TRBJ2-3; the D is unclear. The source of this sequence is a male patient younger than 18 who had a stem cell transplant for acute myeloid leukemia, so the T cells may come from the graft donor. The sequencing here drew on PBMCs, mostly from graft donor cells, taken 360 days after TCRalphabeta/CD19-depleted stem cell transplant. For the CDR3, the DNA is TGTGCCAGCAGTTTATCGGTCCCGAGGTCAGATACGCAGTATTTT. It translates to CASSLSVPRSDTQYF.